The 25 T cell receptor beta chains below come from one sample, sequenced in a study of identical twins. TCRdb re-analysed the 5' RACE reads in MiXCR, keeping a single row per CDR3 protein. Of about 520,000 distinct CDR3 sequences in the sample, roughly a fifth were seen once. The data also belong to a second study, concerning T cells expressing NK-cell markers.

The sample consisted of CD4+ T cells sorted from blood. The receptor source for this set is a woman in her late teens or twenties in good health.

The chain joins TRBV15 to TRBJ2-1; the D is unclear. CDR1 is LNHNV, CDR2 YYDKDF, per germline (reference sequence). The ends were cut back, 3 bases at V and 3 bases at J, with 3 bases in the middle. CDR3 length: 12 amino acids. The CDR3 DNA is TGTGCCACCAGCAGGCTCTACAATGAGCAGTTCTTC. This translates into CATSRLYNEQFF.

The chain recombines TRBV6-5 with TRBJ2-5; a weak D match, TRBD2 (5 bases). V gave up 2 bases and J gave up 0 bases, with 10 bases separating them. Germline lookup yields CDR1 MNHEY and CDR2 SVGAGI. The CDR3 length is 15 residues. For the CDR3, the DNA is TGTGCCAGCAGTTACGCACCGGGGTACCAAGAGACCCAGTACTTC. Protein sequence: CASSYAPGYQETQYF.

The chain uses TRBV12-3 or TRBV12-4 and TRBJ2-1; 10 bases match TRBD2. Trimming removed 3 bases from V and 2 bases from J; junction bases left unmatched: 7. The CDR3 consists of 17 residues. The CDR3 sequence: CASSLGGSGRAYNEQFF. The CDR3 DNA is TGTGCCAGCAGTTTGGGGGGGAGCGGGAGGGCCTACAATGAGCAGTTCTTC.

This clonotype was detected a few times. The rearrangement uses TRBV20-1 and TRBJ1-1; D gene ambiguous. Looked up from germline, CDR1 is DFQATT and CDR2 is SNEGSKA (reference sequence). The ends were cut back, 4 bases at V and 1 base at J, with 4 bases in the middle. The CDR3 totals 11 residues. The DNA of the CDR3 is TGCAGTGCTAAGGAGAACACTGAAGCTTTCTTT. It codes for CSAKENTEAFF.

This clonotype was recorded at least ten times. DNA of the CDR3: TGTGCCAGCATGGGACAGTCCTATAATTCACCCCTCCACTTT. Amino acids: CASMGQSYNSPLHF. The chain has TRBV2 and TRBJ1-6; the match to TRBD1 covers 7 bases. The CDR3 runs to 14 residues. CDR1 and CDR2 (germline): SNHLY, FYNNEI. V trimming: 7 bases; J trimming: 1 base; junction bases outside the gene matches: 1.

This chain links TRBV7-9 with TRBJ2-3, with TRBD1 matching over 7 bases. V was pared by 3 bases and J by 9 bases, with 9 bases of the junction left unmatched. Germline V gene lookup returns CDR1 SEHNR and CDR2 FQNEAQ (reference sequence). The CDR3 spans 14 residues. The CDR3 DNA is TGTGCCAGCAGCTTCGGACAGGCGCCTGGCACGCAGTATTTT. It is translated as CASSFGQAPGTQYF.

V usage is TRBV27 and J usage is TRBJ1-1, with D uncertain. Germline CDR1 MNHEY, CDR2 SMNVEV (reference sequence). Trimming stripped 8 bases from V and 11 bases from J, with 15 bases between. This CDR3 is 11 amino acids long. CDR3 nucleotides: TGTGCCAGCGCCCGGGGATCGGAGGCTTTCTTT. It specifies CASARGSEAFF.

This rearrangement joins TRBV5-8 to TRBJ1-1, with no clear D. Germline V gene sequence: CDR1 SGHTS, CDR2 YDEGEE. V lost 6 bases, J lost 1 base, and 16 bases lay in between. The CDR3 loop spans 15 amino acids. For the CDR3, the DNA is TGTGCCAGCAACCGGAGAAGCGATGGGAACACTGAAGCTTTCTTT. It is translated as CASNRRSDGNTEAFF.

This clonotype occurred many times. The chain links TRBV9 to TRBJ2-5; 8 bases are a match to TRBD2. Germline CDR1 and CDR2: SGDLS and YYNGEE. This CDR3 has 15 amino acids. Trimming cost V 0 bases and J 0 bases; bases outside gene matches: 1. The chain's CDR3 is CASSVAGGNQETQYF. For the CDR3, the DNA is TGTGCCAGCAGCGTAGCGGGAGGGAACCAAGAGACCCAGTACTTC.

This clonotype has only a few counts. The chain links TRBV6-5 to TRBJ1-5; D gene unclear. Germline CDR1 MNHEY, CDR2 SVGAGI. The CDR3 runs to 13 residues. Trimming left V 0 bases short and J 4 bases short, with 4 bases between. For the CDR3, the DNA is TGTGCCAGCAGTTACTCGTGGAATCAGCCCCAGCATTTT. This translates into CASSYSWNQPQHF.

V is TRBV11-3 and J is TRBJ2-1; D is uncertain. CDR3 length: 13 residues. Germline assignment: CDR1 SGHNT and CDR2 YENEEA. V lost 6 bases and J lost 7, with 13 bases in between. The CDR3 protein is CASSKRGRNEQFF. The DNA for the CDR3 is TGTGCCAGCAGTAAACGAGGTAGGAATGAGCAGTTCTTC.

This clonotype was detected a few times. The chain recombines TRBV20-1 with TRBJ2-1; tentatively, D is TRBD2 (5 bases). Germline CDR1 and CDR2: DFQATT and SNEGSKA (reference sequence). This CDR3 contains 16 residues. V was cut by 3 bases and J by 0 bases, with 15 bases left in between. For the CDR3, the DNA is TGCAGTGCTAGCCCCTACACTAGAATCTCCTACAATGAGCAGTTCTTC. This codes for CSASPYTRISYNEQFF.

V and J are TRBV20-1 and TRBJ2-1, with 7 bases that match TRBD2. The V and J ends lost 6 bases and 9 bases, in that order; junction bases with no gene match: 11. Per the germline V gene, CDR1 is DFQATT and CDR2 is SNEGSKA (reference sequence). This CDR3 region has 13 residues. In nucleotides, the CDR3 is TGCAGTGCGTACCCGGGACTACCCGGTGAGCAGTTCTTC. Translated, it gives CSAYPGLPGEQFF.

This sequence joins TRBV12-5 and TRBJ2-1; 10 bases match TRBD2. Trimming cost V 0 bases and J 5 bases; bases outside gene matches: 13. Germline V gene data show CDR1 as LGHNT and CDR2 as FRNRAP. The length of the CDR3 is 19 residues. The CDR3 coding sequence is TGTGCTAGTGGTTTGGTACTCGGCAGCGGGAGGGCCCACAACAATGAGCAGTTCTTC. Its translation is CASGLVLGSGRAHNNEQFF.

The V call is TRBV5-1, the J call TRBJ1-1; 10 bases match TRBD1. The V segment lost 2 bases and the J segment 5 bases; nucleotides outside the gene matches: 3. Per germline, CDR1 SGHRS and CDR2 YFSETQ. This CDR3 comprises 14 residues. This CDR3 reads CASSLGDRGTEAFF. The DNA for the CDR3 is TGCGCCAGCAGCTTAGGGGACAGGGGAACTGAAGCTTTCTTT.

This clonotype was detected only once. DNA of the CDR3: TGTGCCAGCAGCTTAACGGGAGACGCGTACCAAGAGACCCAGTACTTC. Translation: CASSLTGDAYQETQYF. The chain employs TRBV7-2 and TRBJ2-5; possibly TRBD2 for D (6 bases). CDR3 length: 16 residues. Trimming shortened V by 2 bases and J by 0 bases, and 13 bases separated the two germline ends. From germline, CDR1 is SGHTA and CDR2 FQGNSA.

This sequence joins TRBV2 and TRBJ2-1, with D perhaps matching TRBD1 (5 bases). Trimming cost V 1 base and J 6 bases, with 13 bases left between them. CDR1 is SNHLY, CDR2 FYNNEI, per germline. The CDR3 is 15 residues long. The chain's CDR3 is CASSEGQIQGNEQFF. The CDR3, as DNA: TGTGCCAGCAGTGAAGGGCAGATCCAGGGCAATGAGCAGTTCTTC.

The chain is built from TRBV5-1 and TRBJ2-1, with D unresolved. V gave up 2 bases and J gave up 6 bases, with 12 bases separating them. Per the germline V gene, CDR1 is SGHRS and CDR2 is YFSETQ. The CDR3 is 14 residues long. The CDR3 nucleotides are TGCGCCAGCAGCTTAGGTCTAGTAAGCAATGAGCAGTTCTTC. It is translated as CASSLGLVSNEQFF.

This clonotype was seen a few times. This chain links TRBV12-3 or TRBV12-4 with TRBJ2-4; 7 nucleotides match TRBD1. V gave up 3 bases and J gave up 15 bases; unmatched junction bases: 8. There are 12 residues in the CDR3. The CDR3 DNA reads as TGTGCCAGCAGTTTCGAGGACAGGCTACGGTACTTC. Its protein product is CASSFEDRLRYF.

The V call is TRBV19, the J call TRBJ1-1; unclear D gene. Per the germline V gene, CDR1 is LNHDA and CDR2 is SQIVND (reference sequence). Trimming pared 6 bases from V and 4 bases from J, leaving 15 bases between. The CDR3 is made up of 14 amino acids. The CDR3 protein is CASRPVGTSTEAFF. CDR3 nucleotides: TGTGCCAGTAGGCCCGTGGGCACGAGCACTGAAGCTTTCTTT.

The chain links TRBV25-1 to TRBJ1-1, with a possible D match to TRBD1 (5 bases). V was pared by 1 base and J by 3 bases, with 12 bases between. The CDR3 spans 15 residues. CDR1 MGHDK and CDR2 SYGVNS come from the germline V gene. CDR3 in DNA: TGTGCCAGCAGTGAATCAACACGGGGGGACACTGAAGCTTTCTTT. Protein product: CASSESTRGDTEAFF.

This clonotype appeared a few times. Mismatch with germline at one junction end may stem from a read error. The chain carries TRBV25-1 and TRBJ2-2; D is unresolved. This CDR3 is 13 amino acids long. Looked up from germline, CDR1 is MGHDK and CDR2 is SYGVNS. This CDR3 reads CASSEQNAGELFF. The CDR3 nucleotides read TGTGCCAGCAGTGAACAGAACGCCGGGGAGCTGTTTTTT.

The sample holds a few counts of this clonotype. The chain is built from TRBV5-1 and TRBJ2-4, with D perhaps TRBD2 (5 bases). The CDR3 contains 13 residues. The V gene's germline CDR1 is SGHRS and CDR2 YFSETQ. V was cut by 2 bases and J by 9 bases, with 12 bases left in between. The CDR3 spells CASSFQVSGIQYF. The CDR3 nucleotides read TGCGCCAGCAGCTTCCAGGTCAGCGGCATTCAGTACTTC.

The CDR3 is CASSPLRAGVIDTQYF. For the CDR3, the DNA is TGTGCCAGCAGTCCCCTGAGGGCGGGGGTGATTGATACGCAGTATTTT. This chain uses TRBV12-3 or TRBV12-4 with TRBJ2-3; 7 bases fit TRBD2. This CDR3 contains 16 residues. V lost 5 bases, J lost 6 bases, and 14 bases stayed unmatched.

The chain combines TRBV7-8 with TRBJ1-6; TRBD1 aligns across 7 bases. V lost 7 bases and J lost 5; bases outside the gene matches: 8. This CDR3 is 15 amino acids long. CDR1 is SGHVS and CDR2 is FQNEAQ in the germline V gene. CDR3: CASTPGGTNNSPLHF. Here the CDR3 DNA reads TGTGCCAGCACCCCAGGGGGTACGAATAATTCACCCCTCCACTTT.